This TCR beta chain was sequenced in a study of cytomegalovirus exposure and HLA in healthy donors. Study findings and constraints: Reportedly, TCR beta sequences accurately predicted HLA-A and HLA-B alleles in most subjects. High specificity and sensitivity for cytomegalovirus status were reported for the classifier.

The study ran its PCR with 60 Vbeta and 13 Jbeta primers. TCRdb's table, derived via immunoSEQ multiplex PCR, lists solely in-frame clones and lacks some. This sample has roughly 100,000 clones; approximately 70% occur once, and the top ten carry roughly 3.2%. Germline V gene data show CDR1 as SGHRS and CDR2 as YFSETQ. The CDR3 totals 14 residues. Trimming pared 2 bases from V and 2 bases from J, leaving 10 bases between. This clone was recorded a few times. The antigen is not known. Every donor was a healthy person donating bone marrow. The specimen sequenced was PBMCs. The TCR comes from a man aged 25-40 years in good health and CMV-seronegative. V is TRBV5-1 and J is TRBJ1-1, with D possibly matching TRBD1 (6 bases). The CDR3 loop is CASSLQGDNTEAFF. In DNA, the CDR3 is TGCGCCAGCAGCTTACAGGGAGATAACACTGAAGCTTTCTTT. The whole variable domain, remainder taken from reference TRBV5-1 and TRBJ1-1, is KAGVTQTPRYLIKTRGQQVTLSCSPISGHRSVSWYQQTPGQGLQFLFEYFSETQRNKGNFPGRFSGRQFSNSRSEMNVSTLELGDSALYLCASSLQGDNTEAFFGQGTRLTVV.